This TCR beta chain was identified during a study of blood T cell repertoires in COVID-19. Repertoires were generated with immunoSEQ multiplex PCR, while TCRdb's copy carries only in-frame clones and drops some. In the table there are roughly 310,000 clones, roughly 88% of which are singletons. This clone was seen only once. With 6 bases removed from V and 0 bases from J, the gap between germline ends came to 9 bases. The CDR3 extends over 13 amino acids. Germline V lookup: CDR1 SGHKS, CDR2 YYEKEE (reference sequence). Sequenced material: peripheral blood. The receptor comes from a woman aged 45-59 years with active or convalescent COVID-19. The chain links TRBV5-5 to TRBJ1-2; D is undetermined. The CDR3, as DNA: TGTGCCAGCAACACCGGGACTAACTATGGCTACACCTTC. It codes for CASNTGTNYGYTF.